The following is a T cell receptor beta chain sequence with its context. Antigen unknown. Expansion of antigen-specific CD4+ T cells with viral peptide pools was carried out by the ViraFEST assay before sequencing. Isolation of CD4+ T cells took place after approximately 10 days of culture. Two-dose vaccination with either BNT162b2 or mRNA-1273 was given to the participants. Clones were read by immunoSEQ multiplex PCR, and TCRdb kept only the in-frame ones, dropping some. Of some 69,000 clones listed, 74% are singletons. Trimming removed 0 bases at V and 1 base at J, with 16 bases between. This CDR3 has 18 residues. Germline assignment: CDR1 MGHRA and CDR2 YSYEKL. This specimen belongs to a study of vaccination effects on CD4 cells after COVID-19.

This material consisted of CD4+ T cells from PBMCs cultured with HCoV-229E spike peptides, taken after COVID-19 vaccination. This clonotype was obtained from a human donor who received a COVID-19 vaccine. The chain carries TRBV4-1 and TRBJ1-3, with TRBD1 as a possible D gene (5 bases). CDR3 residues: CASSQDLQGGFSGNTIYF. The CDR3 DNA sequence: TGCGCCAGCAGCCAAGATCTCCAGGGAGGATTTTCTGGAAACACCATATATTTT.